The following is a T cell receptor beta chain sequence with its context. No antigen is known for it. This CDR3 region has 15 residues. CDR1 is MNHEY, CDR2 SVGEGT, per germline. The sample comes from a study of monozygotic twins with inflammatory bowel disease. Overall study results and limits: Different subtypes (of T cells) could not be told apart from one another.

Using TCRalpha and TCRbeta cDNA, the researchers carried out two nested PCRs that lasted roughly 16 and 10 cycles. TCRdb re-called the 5' RACE reads and catalogs CDR3 proteins one per entry, DNA excluded. Reported are some 210,000 distinct CDR3 sequences; the ten largest clones contain approximately 1.6%. T cells were not sorted, and total RNA was isolated straight from whole blood. This sequence joins TRBV6-2 or TRBV6-3 and TRBJ2-3; absent DNA, TCRdb's TRBD2 call cannot be checked. The specimen sequenced was blood. This sequence originates from a human donor with ulcerative colitis or Crohn's disease, or a healthy co-twin of an affected twin (not recorded which). The CDR3 loop reads CASSLSSGGADTQYF.